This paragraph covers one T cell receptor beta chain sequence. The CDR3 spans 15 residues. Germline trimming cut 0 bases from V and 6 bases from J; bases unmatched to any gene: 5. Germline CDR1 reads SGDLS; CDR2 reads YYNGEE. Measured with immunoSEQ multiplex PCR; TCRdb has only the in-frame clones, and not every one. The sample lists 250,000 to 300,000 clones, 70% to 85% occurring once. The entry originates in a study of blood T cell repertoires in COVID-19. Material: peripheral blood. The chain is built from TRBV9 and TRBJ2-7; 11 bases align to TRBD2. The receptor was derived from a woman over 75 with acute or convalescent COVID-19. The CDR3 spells CASSVGVAGGPEQYF. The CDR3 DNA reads TGTGCCAGCAGCGTAGGGGTAGCGGGGGGGCCCGAGCAGTACTTC.